A selection of T cell receptor beta chains follows, all from one sample in a study of radiotherapy plus CTLA-4 blockade in lung cancer. Sequencing used immunoSEQ multiplex PCR; TCRdb keeps in-frame clones, though not all of them. The sample contains 62,000 or so clones, about 80% of which appear only once. Material: peripheral blood, obtained from a patient treated with radiotherapy plus ipilimumab. Receptor source: a human donor with non-small cell lung cancer who had a complete response to radiotherapy plus ipilimumab. CDR3s include the opening cysteine and the closing phenylalanine or tryptophan. A D gene is named only where the DNA matches it firmly. Rows may omit the clone size; those that give it use once, few, many or a size class.

>TRBD1|TRBV5-1|NA|TRBJ2-7
CASSQTPRTGRRGEQYF
TGCGCCAGCAGCCAGACACCAAGGACAGGGCGGAGGGGGGAGCAGTACTTC
>TRBD2|TRBV10-3|NA|TRBJ2-2
CAISASTSGTNTGELFF
TGTGCCATCAGTGCCTCCACTAGCGGTACGAACACCGGGGAGCTGTTTTTT
>NA|TRBV28|medium-sized|TRBJ2-7
CASSVSSYEQYF
TGTGCCAGCAGTGTGAGCTCCTACGAGCAGTACTTC
>NA|TRBV6-5|NA|TRBJ2-7
CASSYKLAASYEQYF
TGTGCCAGCAGTTACAAATTAGCGGCCTCCTACGAGCAGTACTTC
>NA|TRBV18|once|TRBJ1-1
CASSPEGGGTEAFF
TGTGCCAGCTCACCCGAGGGCGGAGGCACTGAAGCTTTCTTT
>NA|TRBV4-3|NA|TRBJ2-2
CASSQGVEGLPTGELFF
TGCGCCAGCAGCCAAGGTGTAGAGGGGCTCCCGACCGGGGAGCTGTTTTTT
>NA|TRBV5-1|NA|TRBJ1-5
CASSSTGDSNQPQHF
TGCGCCAGCAGCTCGACAGGAGATAGCAATCAGCCCCAGCATTTT
>NA|TRBV14|NA|TRBJ2-1
CASRANSYNEQFF
TGTGCCAGCAGAGCCAACAGCTACAATGAGCAGTTCTTC
>NA|TRBV4-3|NA|TRBJ1-1
CASSQDSDGNTEAFF
TGCGCCAGCAGCCAAGATTCTGACGGGAACACTGAAGCTTTCTTT
>TRBD1|TRBV15|NA|TRBJ1-1
CTTSRTSHRGLGTEAFF
TGTACCACCAGCAGAACTTCACACAGGGGGCTGGGCACTGAAGCTTTCTTT
>NA|TRBV30|NA|TRBJ1-2
CAWSVRNYGYTF
TGTGCCTGGAGTGTACGCAACTATGGCTACACCTTC
>NA|TRBV6-5|NA|TRBJ1-2
CASSKDRATGYTF
TGTGCCAGCAGCAAGGACAGAGCCACTGGCTACACCTTC
>NA|TRBV25-1|NA|TRBJ2-4
CASSEVKENIQYF
TGTGCCAGCAGTGAGGTGAAGGAAAACATTCAGTACTTC
>TRBD1|TRBV5-1|NA|TRBJ1-2
CASSLGQASFSYGYTF
TGCGCCAGCAGCTTAGGACAGGCTTCGTTTTCCTATGGCTACACCTTC
>TRBD2|TRBV4-1|NA|TRBJ2-7
CASSQDPTSGGYEQYF
TGCGCCAGCAGCCAAGACCCCACTAGCGGGGGGTACGAGCAGTACTTC
>NA|TRBV7-9|NA|TRBJ1-1
CASSLVVGEEAFF
TGTGCCAGCAGCTTAGTAGTAGGGGAGGAAGCTTTCTTT
>NA|TRBV5-4|NA|TRBJ1-2
CASSLGGVLYGYTF
TGTGCCAGCAGTCTGGGTGGGGTGTTGTATGGCTACACCTTC
>NA|TRBV27|NA|TRBJ2-1
CASSMYAEQFF
TGTGCCAGCAGTATGTATGCTGAGCAGTTCTTC
>TRBD1|TRBV7-8|NA|TRBJ1-2
CASSSPGTALLNYGYTF
TGTGCCAGCAGCTCCCCCGGGACAGCTCTTTTAAACTATGGCTACACCTTC